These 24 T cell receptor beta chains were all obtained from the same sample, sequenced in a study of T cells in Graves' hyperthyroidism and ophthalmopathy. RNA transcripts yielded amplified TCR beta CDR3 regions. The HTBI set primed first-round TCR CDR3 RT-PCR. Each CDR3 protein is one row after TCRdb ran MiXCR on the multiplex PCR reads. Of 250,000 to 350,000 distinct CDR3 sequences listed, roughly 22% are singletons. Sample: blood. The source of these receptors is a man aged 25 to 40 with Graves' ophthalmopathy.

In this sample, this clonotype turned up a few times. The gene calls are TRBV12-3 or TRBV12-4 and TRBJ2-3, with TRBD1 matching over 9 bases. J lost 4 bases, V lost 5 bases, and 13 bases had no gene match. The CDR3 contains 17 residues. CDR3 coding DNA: TGTGCCAGCAGTACCCGGGGGACAGGGTTGTCCTCAGATACGCAGTATTTT. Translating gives CASSTRGTGLSSDTQYF.

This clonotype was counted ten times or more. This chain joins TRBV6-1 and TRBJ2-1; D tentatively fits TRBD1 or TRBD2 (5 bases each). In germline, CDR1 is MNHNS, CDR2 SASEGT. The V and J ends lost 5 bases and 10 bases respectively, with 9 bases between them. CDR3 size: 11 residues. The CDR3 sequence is CASSYGDEQFF. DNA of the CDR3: TGTGCCAGCAGTTACGGGGACGAGCAGTTCTTC.

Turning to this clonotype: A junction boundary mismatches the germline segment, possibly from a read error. Here the CDR3 reads CASSLGVGSKTIQYF. In nucleotides, the CDR3 is TGCGCCAGCAGCTTGGGTGTGGGTTCCAAAACCATTCAGTACTTC. The chain couples TRBV5-1 to TRBJ2-4; D unclear. The CDR3 length is 15 residues. The germline CDR1 and CDR2 sequences are SGHRS and YFSETQ.

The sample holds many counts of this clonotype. In nucleotides, the CDR3 is TGTGCCAGCAGCCAAGTGGGGGTAAGCACAGATACGCAGTATTTT. Translated: CASSQVGVSTDTQYF. J is TRBJ2-3 and V is TRBV3-1; either TRBD1 or TRBD2 may fit D (5 bases each). V dropped 1 base and J dropped 0 bases, with 8 bases sitting between them. CDR1 LGHDT and CDR2 YNNKEL come from the germline V gene (reference sequence). The CDR3 is 15 amino acids.

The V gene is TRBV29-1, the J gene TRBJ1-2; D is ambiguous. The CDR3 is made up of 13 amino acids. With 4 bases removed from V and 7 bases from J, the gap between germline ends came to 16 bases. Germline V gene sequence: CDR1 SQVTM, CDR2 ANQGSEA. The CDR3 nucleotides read TGCAGCGTTGTAGCCTATCCCCAAGGTGGCTACACCTTC. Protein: CSVVAYPQGGYTF.

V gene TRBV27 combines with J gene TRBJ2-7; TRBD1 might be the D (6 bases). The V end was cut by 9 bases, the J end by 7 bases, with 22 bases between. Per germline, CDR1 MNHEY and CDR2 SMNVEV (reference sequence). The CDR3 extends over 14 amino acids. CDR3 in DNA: TGTGCCAGTTCTTCGACAGGACGGAGGCCAGAGCAGTACTTC. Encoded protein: CASSSTGRRPEQYF.

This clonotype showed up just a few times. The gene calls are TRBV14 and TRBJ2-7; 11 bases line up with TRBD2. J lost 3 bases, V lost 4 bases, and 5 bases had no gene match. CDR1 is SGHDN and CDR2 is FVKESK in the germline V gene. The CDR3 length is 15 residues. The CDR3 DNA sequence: TGTGCCAGCAGCCCCCTGGGACTAGCGGTCTACGAGCAGTACTTC. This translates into CASSPLGLAVYEQYF. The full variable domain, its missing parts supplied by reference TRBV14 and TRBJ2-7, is EAGVTQFPSHSVIEKGQTVTLRCDPISGHDNLYWYRRVMGKEIKFLLHFVKESKQDESGMPNNRFLAERTGGTYSTLKVQPAELEDSGVYFCASSPLGLAVYEQYFGPGTRLTVT.

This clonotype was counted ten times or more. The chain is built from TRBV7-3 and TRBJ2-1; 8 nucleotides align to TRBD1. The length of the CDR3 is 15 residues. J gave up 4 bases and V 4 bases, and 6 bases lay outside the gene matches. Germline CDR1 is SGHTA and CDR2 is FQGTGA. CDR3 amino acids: CASSSGTGTYNEQFF. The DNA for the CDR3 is TGTGCCAGCAGCTCCGGGACAGGCACTTACAATGAGCAGTTCTTC.

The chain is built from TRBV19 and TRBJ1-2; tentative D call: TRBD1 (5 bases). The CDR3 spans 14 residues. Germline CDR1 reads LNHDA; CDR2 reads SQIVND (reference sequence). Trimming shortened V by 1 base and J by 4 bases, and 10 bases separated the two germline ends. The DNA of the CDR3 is TGTGCCAGTAGTATAGGGGGACGGGGCTATGGCTACACCTTC. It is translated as CASSIGGRGYGYTF. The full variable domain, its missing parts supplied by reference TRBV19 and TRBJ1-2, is DGGITQSPKYLFRKEGQNVTLSCEQNLNHDAMYWYRQDPGQGLRLIYYSQIVNDFQKGDIAEGYSVSREKKESFPLTVTSAQKNPTAFYLCASSIGGRGYGYTFGSGTRLTVV.

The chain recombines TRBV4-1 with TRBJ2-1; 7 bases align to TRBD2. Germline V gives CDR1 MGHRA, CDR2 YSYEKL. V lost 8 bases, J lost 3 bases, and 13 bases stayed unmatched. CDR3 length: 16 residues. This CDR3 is CASRLQREGIYNEQFF. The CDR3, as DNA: TGCGCCAGCCGACTTCAGAGGGAGGGGATCTACAATGAGCAGTTCTTC.

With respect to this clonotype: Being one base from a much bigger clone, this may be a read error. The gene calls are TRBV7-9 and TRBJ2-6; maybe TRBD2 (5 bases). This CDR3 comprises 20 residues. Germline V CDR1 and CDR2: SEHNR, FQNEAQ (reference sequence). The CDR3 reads CANSLALRAASSWGANVLTF. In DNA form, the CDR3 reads TGTGCCAACAGCTTAGCGCTAAGGGCAGCCAGTAGCTGGGGGGCCAACGTCCTGACTTTC.

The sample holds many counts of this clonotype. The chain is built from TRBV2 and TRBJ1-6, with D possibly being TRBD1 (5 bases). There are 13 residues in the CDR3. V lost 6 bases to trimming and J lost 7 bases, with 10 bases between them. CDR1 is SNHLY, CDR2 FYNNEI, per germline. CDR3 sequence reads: CASREGRNSPLHF. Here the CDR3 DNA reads TGTGCCAGCAGAGAGGGACGAAATTCACCCCTCCACTTT.

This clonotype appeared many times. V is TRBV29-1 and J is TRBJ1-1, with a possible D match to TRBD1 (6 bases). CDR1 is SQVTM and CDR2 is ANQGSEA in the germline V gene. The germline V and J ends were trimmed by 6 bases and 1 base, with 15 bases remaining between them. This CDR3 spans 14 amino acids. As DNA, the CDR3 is TGCAGCGTCTCCGATGGACAGCGGAACACTGAAGCTTTCTTT. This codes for CSVSDGQRNTEAFF.

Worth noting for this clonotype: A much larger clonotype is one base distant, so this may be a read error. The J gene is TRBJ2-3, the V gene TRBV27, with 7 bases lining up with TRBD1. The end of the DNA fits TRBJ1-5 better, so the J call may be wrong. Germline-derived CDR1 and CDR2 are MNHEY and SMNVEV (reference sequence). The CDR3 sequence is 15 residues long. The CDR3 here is CASSRDRVRTDTQHF. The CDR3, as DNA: TGTGCCAGCAGCCGTGACAGGGTTAGGACAGATACGCAGCATTTT.

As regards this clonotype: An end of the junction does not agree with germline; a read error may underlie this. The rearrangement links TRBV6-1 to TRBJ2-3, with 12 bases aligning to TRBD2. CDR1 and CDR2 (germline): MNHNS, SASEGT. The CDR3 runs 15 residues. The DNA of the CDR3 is TGCGCCAGACCCGGGACTAGCGGGTTCACAGATACGCAGTATTTT. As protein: CARPGTSGFTDTQYF.

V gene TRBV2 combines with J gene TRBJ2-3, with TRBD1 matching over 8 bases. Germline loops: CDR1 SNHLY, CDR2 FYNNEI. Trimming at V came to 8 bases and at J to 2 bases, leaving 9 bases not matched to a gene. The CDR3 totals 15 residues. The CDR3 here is CASSAGTGFTDTQYF. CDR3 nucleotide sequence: TGTGCCAGCTCCGCCGGGACAGGATTCACAGATACGCAGTATTTT.

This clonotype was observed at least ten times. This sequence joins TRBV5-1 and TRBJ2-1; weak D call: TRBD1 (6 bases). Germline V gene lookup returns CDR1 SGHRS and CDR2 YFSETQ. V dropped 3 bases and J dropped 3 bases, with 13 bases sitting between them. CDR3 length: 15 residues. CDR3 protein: CASSSDTGNYNEQFF. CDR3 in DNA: TGCGCCAGCAGCTCAGACACAGGGAACTACAATGAGCAGTTCTTC.

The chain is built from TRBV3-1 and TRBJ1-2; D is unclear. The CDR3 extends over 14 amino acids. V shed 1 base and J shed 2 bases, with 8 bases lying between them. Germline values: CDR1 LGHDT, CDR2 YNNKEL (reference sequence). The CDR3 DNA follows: TGTGCCAGCAGCCAAGCGACAAGGAACTATGGCTACACCTTC. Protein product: CASSQATRNYGYTF.

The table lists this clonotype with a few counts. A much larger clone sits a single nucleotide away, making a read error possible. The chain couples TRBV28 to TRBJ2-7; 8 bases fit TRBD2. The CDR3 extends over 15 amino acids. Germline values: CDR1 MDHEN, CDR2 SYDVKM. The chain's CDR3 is CASSFTGTRSYEQCF. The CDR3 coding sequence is TGTGCCAGCAGTTTTACCGGGACTAGATCCTACGAGCAGTGCTTC.

The CDR3 loop is CASGFLFGGDSYNEQFF. DNA for the CDR3: TGTGCTAGTGGTTTTCTCTTCGGCGGCGACTCCTACAATGAGCAGTTCTTC. V and J are TRBV12-5 and TRBJ2-1, with no clear D. Trimming stripped 3 bases from V and 0 bases from J, with 15 bases between. The CDR3 is 17 amino acids. CDR1 LGHNT and CDR2 FRNRAP come from the germline V gene.

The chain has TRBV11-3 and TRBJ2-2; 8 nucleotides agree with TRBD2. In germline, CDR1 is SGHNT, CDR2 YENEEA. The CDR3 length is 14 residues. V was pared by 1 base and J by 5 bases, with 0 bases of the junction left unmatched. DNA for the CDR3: TGTGCCAGCAGCTTAGCGGGAGGGACCGGGGAGCTGTTTTTT. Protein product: CASSLAGGTGELFF.

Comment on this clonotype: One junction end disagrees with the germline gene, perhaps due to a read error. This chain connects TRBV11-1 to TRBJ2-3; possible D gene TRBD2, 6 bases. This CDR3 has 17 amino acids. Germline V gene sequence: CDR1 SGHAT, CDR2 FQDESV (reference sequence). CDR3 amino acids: CTSSTGSGGAPTDTQYF. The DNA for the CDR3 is TGTACCAGCAGCACCGGGTCGGGCGGGGCGCCCACAGATACGCAGTATTTT.

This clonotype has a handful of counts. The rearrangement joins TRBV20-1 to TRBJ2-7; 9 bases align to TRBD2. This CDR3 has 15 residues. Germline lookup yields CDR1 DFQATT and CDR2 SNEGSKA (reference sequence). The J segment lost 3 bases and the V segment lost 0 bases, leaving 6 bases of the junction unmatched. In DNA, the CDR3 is TGCAGTGCTAGAGATGCGGTAGCGGGAGACTACGAGCAGTACTTC. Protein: CSARDAVAGDYEQYF.

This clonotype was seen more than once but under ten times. CDR3 bases: TGCGCCACTCCGGACTTCCGGGCAGATACGCAGTATTTT. Protein product: CATPDFRADTQYF. This sequence joins TRBV5-1 and TRBJ2-3, with D possibly TRBD2 on 5 matching bases. Germline loops: CDR1 SGHRS, CDR2 YFSETQ. Trimming shortened V by 9 bases and J by 4 bases, and 15 bases separated the two germline ends. The CDR3 extends over 13 amino acids.